The source of this TCR beta chain is a study of OX40 agonist ivuxolimab in advanced cancers. Only in-frame clones appear in the TCRdb table, and some are missing; sequencing was by immunoSEQ multiplex PCR. The data contain tens of thousands of clones, about 86% of them singletons. Trimming removed 2 bases at V and 4 bases at J, with 13 bases between. Germline V gives CDR1 SGHDT, CDR2 YYEEEE. The CDR3 covers 14 residues. This clone was picked up a small number of times. Source: CD4+ or CD8+ T cells sorted from blood, taken in a trial of the OX40 agonist ivuxolimab. V usage is TRBV5-6 and J usage is TRBJ2-7; maybe TRBD1 (6 bases). The receptor's source is an adult with an advanced solid tumor such as melanoma, head and neck, liver or kidney cancer. The CDR3 is CASSLMGARYEQYF. CDR3 bases: TGTGCCAGCAGCTTAATGGGGGCGAGGTACGAGCAGTACTTC.